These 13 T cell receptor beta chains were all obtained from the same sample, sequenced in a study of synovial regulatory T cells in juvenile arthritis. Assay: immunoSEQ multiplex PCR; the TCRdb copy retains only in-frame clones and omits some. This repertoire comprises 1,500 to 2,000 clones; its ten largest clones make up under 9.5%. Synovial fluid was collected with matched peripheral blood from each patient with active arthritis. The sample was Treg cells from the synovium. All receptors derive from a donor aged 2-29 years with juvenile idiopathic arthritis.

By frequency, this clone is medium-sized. CDR3: CSVPSGASNQPQHF. This chain joins TRBV29-1 and TRBJ1-5. The CDR3 runs to 14 residues. The DNA is not on file. Germline loops: CDR1 SQVTM, CDR2 ANQGSEA.

CDR3 region: CASSRRGAYNEQFF. The chain couples TRBV6-5 to TRBJ2-1. The CDR3 length is 14 residues. A DNA sequence was not provided. Germline V lookup: CDR1 MNHEY, CDR2 SVGAGI.

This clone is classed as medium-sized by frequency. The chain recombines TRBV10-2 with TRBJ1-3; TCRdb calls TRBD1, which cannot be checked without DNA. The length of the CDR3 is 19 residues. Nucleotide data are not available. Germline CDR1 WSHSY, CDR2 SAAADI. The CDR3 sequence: CASSVTQNPGGASGNTIYF.

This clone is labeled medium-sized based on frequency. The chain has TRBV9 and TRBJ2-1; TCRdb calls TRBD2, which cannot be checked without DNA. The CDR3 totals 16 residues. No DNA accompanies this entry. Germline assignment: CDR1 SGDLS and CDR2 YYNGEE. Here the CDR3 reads CASSVRIAGELDEQFF. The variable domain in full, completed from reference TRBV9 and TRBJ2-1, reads DSGVTQTPKHLITATGQRVTLRCSPRSGDLSVYWYQQSLDQGLQFLIQYYNGEERAKGNILERFSAQQFPDLHSELNLSSLELGDSALYFCASSVRIAGELDEQFFGPGTRLTVL.

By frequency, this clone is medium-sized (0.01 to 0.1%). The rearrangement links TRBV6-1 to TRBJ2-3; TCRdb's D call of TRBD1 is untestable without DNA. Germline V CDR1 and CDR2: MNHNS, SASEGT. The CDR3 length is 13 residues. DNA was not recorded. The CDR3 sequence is CASGQGITDTQYF.

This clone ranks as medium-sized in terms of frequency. Here the CDR3 reads CASSQPDREYQPQHF. This rearrangement joins TRBV23-1 to TRBJ1-5; TCRdb designates TRBD1, a call that cannot be tested without DNA. TRBV23-1 is an ORF, and what it does is uncertain. The CDR3 has 15 amino acids. No nucleotide data were recorded.

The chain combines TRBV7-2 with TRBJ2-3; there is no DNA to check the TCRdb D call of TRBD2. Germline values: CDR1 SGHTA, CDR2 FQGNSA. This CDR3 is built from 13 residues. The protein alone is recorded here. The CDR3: CASSLPGSDTQYF.

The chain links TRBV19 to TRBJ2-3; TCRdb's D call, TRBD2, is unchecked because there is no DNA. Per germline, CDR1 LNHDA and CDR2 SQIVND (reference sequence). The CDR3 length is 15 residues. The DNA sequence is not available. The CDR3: CASSAIGLAYATQYF.

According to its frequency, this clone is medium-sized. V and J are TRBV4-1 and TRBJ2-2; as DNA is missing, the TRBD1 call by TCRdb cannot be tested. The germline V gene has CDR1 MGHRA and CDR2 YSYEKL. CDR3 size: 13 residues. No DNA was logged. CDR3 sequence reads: CASSQVNSGELFF.

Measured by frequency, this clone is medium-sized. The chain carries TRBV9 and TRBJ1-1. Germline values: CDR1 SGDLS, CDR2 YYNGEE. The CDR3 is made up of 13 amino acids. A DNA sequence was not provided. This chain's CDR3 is CASSVLGNTEAFF.

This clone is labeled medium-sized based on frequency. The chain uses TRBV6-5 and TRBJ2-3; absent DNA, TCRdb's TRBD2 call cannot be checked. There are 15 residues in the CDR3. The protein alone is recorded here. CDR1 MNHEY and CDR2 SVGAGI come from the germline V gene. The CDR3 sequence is CASSPTSAFTDTQYF.

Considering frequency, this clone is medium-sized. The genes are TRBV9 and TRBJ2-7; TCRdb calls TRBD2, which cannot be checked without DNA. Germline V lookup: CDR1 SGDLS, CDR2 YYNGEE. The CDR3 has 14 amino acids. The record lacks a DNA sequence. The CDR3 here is CASSVSGTTYEQYF. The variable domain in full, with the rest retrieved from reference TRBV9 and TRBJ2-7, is DSGVTQTPKHLITATGQRVTLRCSPRSGDLSVYWYQQSLDQGLQFLIQYYNGEERAKGNILERFSAQQFPDLHSELNLSSLELGDSALYFCASSVSGTTYEQYFGPGTRLTVT.

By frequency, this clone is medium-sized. This chain's CDR3 is CASSRARTYEQYF. The gene calls are TRBV2 and TRBJ2-7. This CDR3 is built from 13 residues. The DNA is not on file. Germline CDR1 SNHLY, CDR2 FYNNEI.